This TCR beta chain was identified during a study of blood T cell repertoires in COVID-19. Across the whole study: Whether acute or convalescent, the COVID-19 samples came from the United States, Italy and Spain. Sample material is recorded as cDNA or gDNA derived from T cells, B-cell-depleted T cells, or PBMCs.

Under the authors' procedure: Nucleated cell number was recorded as an estimate derived from reference gene primer amplification. The assay was immunoSEQ multiplex PCR, and TCRdb's table has in-frame clones only and misses some. V and J calls and clone size are copied from that table; D and trimming were computed from the DNA. The sample lists about 170,000 clones; approximately 86% were seen once. This CDR3 contains 16 residues. Germline CDR1 reads ENHRY; CDR2 reads SYGVKD. The V segment lost 2 bases and the J segment 2 bases; nucleotides outside the gene matches: 8. The chain has TRBV10-3 and TRBJ1-2; TRBD1 matches at 7 bases. The receptor was isolated from a man in his sixties or seventies with acute or convalescent COVID-19. Sequencing was done on a sample of peripheral blood. The CDR3 loop is CAISEGAGGWNYGYTF. CDR3 in DNA: TGTGCCATCAGTGAGGGAGCAGGGGGATGGAACTATGGCTACACCTTC.